A single sample gave rise to the 12 T cell receptor beta chains below, sequenced in a study of breast tumors, draining lymph nodes, adjacent tissues. Axillary draining lymph nodes of breast cancer patients supplied the node samples. TCRdb re-called the multiplex PCR reads through MiXCR, storing one row per CDR3 protein. The sample shows approximately 250,000 distinct CDR3 sequences, nearly 35% of them seen only once. Input material: axillary lymph node tissue. These receptors originate from a female donor with breast cancer. Some clones in this sample may be carry-over from other donors' samples.

About this clonotype: At one end, the junction sequence differs from germline, possibly due to a read error. The CDR3 here is CASSPVGGPSYNEQLF. CDR3 DNA: TGCGCCAGCAGCCCGGTGGGGGGCCCCTCCTACAATGAGCAGCTCTTC. The J gene is TRBJ2-1, the V gene TRBV5-1, with D perhaps TRBD1 or TRBD2 (6 bases each). Germline V gene data show CDR1 as SGHRS and CDR2 as YFSETQ. The CDR3 is made up of 16 amino acids.

This clonotype was seen repeatedly, ten times or more. This chain links TRBV20-1 with TRBJ2-7; possibly TRBD1 for D (5 bases). Germline CDR1 and CDR2: DFQATT and SNEGSKA (reference sequence). V was shortened by 3 bases and J by 3 bases, with 18 bases between the two germline ends. The CDR3 runs 15 residues. The CDR3 DNA follows: TGCAGTGCTAGCGCAGGGATGGGAATACTCTACGAGCAGTACTTC. Translating gives CSASAGMGILYEQYF.

About this clonotype: This may arise from a read error, as a much more abundant clone is one base away. The V and J genes are TRBV19 and TRBJ1-2, with D maybe TRBD1 (5 bases). The CDR3 length is 19 residues. In germline, CDR1 is LNHDA, CDR2 SQIVND (reference sequence). Trimming cost V 5 bases and J 5 bases, with 30 bases left between them. The CDR3 DNA reads as TGTGCCAGTAGTCCTGCACCTGTATTACATGGGGCCCTCCAATATGGCTACACCTTC. Protein product: CASSPAPVLHGALQYGYTF.

The chain links TRBV28 to TRBJ1-6; a weak D match, TRBD1 (5 bases). CDR1 is MDHEN and CDR2 is SYDVKM in the germline V gene. This CDR3 has 15 residues. V lost 7 bases and J 2 bases, leaving 12 bases between the germline ends. The CDR3 region is CASTNRQTYNSPLHF. CDR3 DNA sequence: TGTGCCAGCACCAACCGACAGACCTATAATTCACCCCTCCACTTT.

The chain combines TRBV15 with TRBJ1-6; D uncertain. The CDR3 is 16 amino acids. Trimming cost V 3 bases and J 5 bases, with 14 bases left between them. Germline V CDR1 and CDR2: LNHNV, YYDKDF (reference sequence). CDR3 protein: CATSSQGNRNNSPLHF. CDR3 in DNA: TGTGCCACCAGCAGCCAAGGGAACCGCAATAATTCACCCCTCCACTTT.

In the case of this clonotype: A read error may explain this, as a much larger clone is one base away. The chain employs TRBV11-2 and TRBJ2-7; TRBD1 or TRBD2 may be the D gene (6 bases each). Deletions cut 5 bases from V and 4 bases from J, with 15 bases between. This CDR3 region has 14 residues. Germline CDR1 is SGHAT and CDR2 is FQNNGV. The chain's CDR3 is CASSPGAATYEQYF. CDR3 sequence (DNA): TGTGCCAGCAGCCCGGGGGCCGCCACATACGAGCAGTACTTC.

This clonotype showed up many times. V gene TRBV11-2 combines with J gene TRBJ2-3; 14 nucleotides agree with TRBD2. Germline-derived CDR1 and CDR2 are SGHAT and FQNNGV. Trimming cost V 5 bases and J 5 bases; bases outside gene matches: 3. This CDR3 region has 15 residues. In DNA form, the CDR3 reads TGTGCCAGCAGCCCGGGACTAGCGGGAGTAGATACGCAGTATTTT. Translation gives CASSPGLAGVDTQYF.

This clonotype has a count of ten or more. The chain recombines TRBV12-3 or TRBV12-4 with TRBJ2-3; tentatively, D is TRBD1 (5 bases). Trimming removed 5 bases at V and 10 bases at J, with 28 bases between. The CDR3 has 17 amino acids. The CDR3 sequence: CASSPDHLDKTSWAQYF. The CDR3, as DNA: TGTGCCAGCAGTCCCGACCACCTGGACAAAACCTCTTGGGCGCAGTATTTT.

A note on this clonotype: With a much larger clone just one base away, this may be a read error. V and J are TRBV20-1 and TRBJ1-2; D remains ambiguous. In germline, CDR1 is DFQATT, CDR2 SNEGSKA (reference sequence). The CDR3 totals 13 residues. This CDR3 reads CSARDQRNYAYTF. CDR3 DNA sequence: TGCAGTGCTAGAGATCAAAGAAACTATGCCTACACCTTC.

This clonotype was counted at least ten times. The gene calls are TRBV20-1 and TRBJ2-1, with TRBD2 identical over 11 bases. From germline, CDR1 is DFQATT and CDR2 SNEGSKA (reference sequence). The CDR3 extends over 15 amino acids. J gave up 7 bases and V 5 bases, and 10 bases lay outside the gene matches. CDR3 sequence (DNA): TGCAGTGCTTCCGGACTAGCGGGCGCCCTGAATGAGCAGTTCTTC. Translated, it gives CSASGLAGALNEQFF.

To note about this clonotype: This may be a read error, as it is one base from a much larger clone. The chain joins TRBV5-1 to TRBJ2-5, with D perhaps matching TRBD1 (7 bases). This CDR3 is built from 15 residues. Germline CDR1 and CDR2: SGHRS and YFSETQ. Between the trimmed V and J ends, which lost 4 bases and 4 bases, there was a span of 17 bases. The CDR3 DNA follows: TGCGCCAGCAGCCGGGGGACAGAGTACCGAGAGACCCAGTACTTC. Translation: CASSRGTEYRETQYF.

There are many counts of this clonotype. The rearrangement joins TRBV11-3 to TRBJ2-5; 7 nucleotides agree with TRBD1. The CDR3 consists of 11 residues. J gave up 9 bases and V 5 bases, and 3 bases lay outside the gene matches. Germline CDR1 and CDR2: SGHNT and YENEEA. The CDR3 nucleotides are TGTGCCAGCAGCCTAGGGGGCCCCCAGTACTTC. Encoded protein: CASSLGGPQYF.